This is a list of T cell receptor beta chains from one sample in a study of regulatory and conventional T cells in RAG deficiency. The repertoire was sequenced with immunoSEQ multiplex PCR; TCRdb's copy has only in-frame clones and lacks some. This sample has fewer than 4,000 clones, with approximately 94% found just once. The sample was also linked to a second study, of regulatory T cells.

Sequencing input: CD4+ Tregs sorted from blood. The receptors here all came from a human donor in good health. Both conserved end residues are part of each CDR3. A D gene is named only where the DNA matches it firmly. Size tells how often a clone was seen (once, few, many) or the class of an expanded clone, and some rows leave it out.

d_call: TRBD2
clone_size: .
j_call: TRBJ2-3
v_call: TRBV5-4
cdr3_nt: TGTGCCAGCAGCTCCCTAGCGGGGAGCAGCACAGATACGCAGTATTTT
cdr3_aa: CASSSLAGSSTDTQYF

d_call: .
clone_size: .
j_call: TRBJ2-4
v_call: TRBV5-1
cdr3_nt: TGCGCCAGCAGCACTGACAGTCGACCTCAAAACATTCAGTACTTC
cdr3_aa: CASSTDSRPQNIQYF

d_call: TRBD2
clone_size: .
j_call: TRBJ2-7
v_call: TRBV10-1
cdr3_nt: TGCGCCAGCAGTGCGGGACTAGCGGGAGTCTATGAGCAGTACTTC
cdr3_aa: CASSAGLAGVYEQYF

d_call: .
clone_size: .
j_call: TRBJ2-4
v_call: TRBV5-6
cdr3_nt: TGTGCCAGCAGCTGGTTCGGCAGGGTGACCATTCAGTACTTC
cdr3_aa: CASSWFGRVTIQYF

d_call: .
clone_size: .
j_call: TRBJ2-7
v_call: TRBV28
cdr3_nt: TGTGCCAGCAGTCCCCCTTCCTCCTACGAGCAGTACTTC
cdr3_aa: CASSPPSSYEQYF

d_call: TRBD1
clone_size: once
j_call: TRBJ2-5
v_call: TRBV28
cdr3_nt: TGTGCCAGCAGGCGACAGGGGGCCGGAGAGACCCAGTACTTC
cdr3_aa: CASRRQGAGETQYF

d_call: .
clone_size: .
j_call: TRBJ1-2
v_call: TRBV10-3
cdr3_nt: TGTGCCATCAGTGCCTCCGGGTTGGGTGGCCGGGATGCCTACACCTTC
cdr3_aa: CAISASGLGGRDAYTF

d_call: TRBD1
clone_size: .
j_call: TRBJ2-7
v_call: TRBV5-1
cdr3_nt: TGCGCCAGCAGTTGGGACCCCGGGACAGGGAACACCGAGCAGTACTTC
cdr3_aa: CASSWDPGTGNTEQYF

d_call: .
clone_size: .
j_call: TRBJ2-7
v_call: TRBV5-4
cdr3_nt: TGTGCCAGCAGCTTATCAGGGTACGAGCAGTACTTC
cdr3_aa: CASSLSGYEQYF

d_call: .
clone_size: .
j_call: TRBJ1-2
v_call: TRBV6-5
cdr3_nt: TGTGCCAGCAGCCGTAAGCCTTTGACAGGAAGTTACACCTTC
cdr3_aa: CASSRKPLTGSYTF

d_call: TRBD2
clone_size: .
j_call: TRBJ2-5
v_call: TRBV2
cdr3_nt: TGTGCCAGCAGTCCTACGACTAGCGCGGAGACCCAGTACTTC
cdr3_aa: CASSPTTSAETQYF

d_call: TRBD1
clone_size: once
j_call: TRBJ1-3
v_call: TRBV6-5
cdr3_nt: TGTGCCAGCAGTTACTCGGACAGGTCTGGAAACACCATATATTTT
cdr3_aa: CASSYSDRSGNTIYF

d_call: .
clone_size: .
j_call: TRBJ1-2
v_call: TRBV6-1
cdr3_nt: TGTGCCAGCAGTGAAGTGAGGACCAGGGGTGGCTACACCTTC
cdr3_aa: CASSEVRTRGGYTF

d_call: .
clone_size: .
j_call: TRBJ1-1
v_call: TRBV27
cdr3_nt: TGTGCCAGCAGCCCTAGAGCCAGGAACACTGAAGCTTTCTTT
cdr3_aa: CASSPRARNTEAFF

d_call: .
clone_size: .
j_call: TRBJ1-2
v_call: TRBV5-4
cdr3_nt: TGTGCCAGCAGCCCGGGTGGGGCCGGGTATGGCTACACCTTC
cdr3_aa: CASSPGGAGYGYTF

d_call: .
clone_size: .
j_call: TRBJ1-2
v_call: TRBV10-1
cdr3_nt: TGCGCCAGCAGTAGAAGCGAACGAAAGACCTATGGCTACACCTTC
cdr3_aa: CASSRSERKTYGYTF

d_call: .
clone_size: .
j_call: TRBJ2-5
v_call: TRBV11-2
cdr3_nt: TGTGCCAGCAGCTTAGGAGGCTTGGGGGGATTCCAAGAGACCCAGTACTTC
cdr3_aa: CASSLGGLGGFQETQYF

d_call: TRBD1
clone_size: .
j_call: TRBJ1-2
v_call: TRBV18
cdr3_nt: TGTGCCAGCTCCCCCCTCAGGGGGCGCGGCTATGGCTACACCTTC
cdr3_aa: CASSPLRGRGYGYTF

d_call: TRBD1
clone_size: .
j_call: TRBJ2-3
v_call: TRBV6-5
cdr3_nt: TGTGCCAGCAGTTACGGGGCGGGACAGGGGGCAGATACGCAGTATTTT
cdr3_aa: CASSYGAGQGADTQYF

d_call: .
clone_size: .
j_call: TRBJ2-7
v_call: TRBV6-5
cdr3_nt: TGTGCCAGCAGTTACGGCGTGACAGCGTCCTACGAGCAGTACTTC
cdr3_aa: CASSYGVTASYEQYF

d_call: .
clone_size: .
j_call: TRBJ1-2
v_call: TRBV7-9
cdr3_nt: TGTGCCAGCAGCTTAGAGTACAGGGTTGGCTATGGCTACACCTTC
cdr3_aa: CASSLEYRVGYGYTF

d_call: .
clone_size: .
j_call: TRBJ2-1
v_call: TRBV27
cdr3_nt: TGTGCCAGCAGCCAGAGCAGGGGGGGCCACAATGAGCAGTTCTTC
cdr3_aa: CASSQSRGGHNEQFF

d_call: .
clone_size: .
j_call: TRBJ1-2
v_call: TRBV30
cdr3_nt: TGTGCCTGGAGTGTACGGGGGGGAGTTGGCGGCTACACCTTC
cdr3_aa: CAWSVRGGVGGYTF

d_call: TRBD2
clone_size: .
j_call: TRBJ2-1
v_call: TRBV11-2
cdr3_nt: TGTGCCAGCAGCCCGGGGGGGACTGGTGGTTACAATGAGCAGTTCTTC
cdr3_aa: CASSPGGTGGYNEQFF

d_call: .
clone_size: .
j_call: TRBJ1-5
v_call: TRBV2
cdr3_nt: TGTGCCAGCAGGGGGGACGCCATGGATCCCCAGCATTTT
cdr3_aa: CASRGDAMDPQHF

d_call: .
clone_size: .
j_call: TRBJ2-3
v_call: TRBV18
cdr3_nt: TGTGCCAGCTCAGTCGCAGGGTCAGATACGCAGTATTTT
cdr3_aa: CASSVAGSDTQYF

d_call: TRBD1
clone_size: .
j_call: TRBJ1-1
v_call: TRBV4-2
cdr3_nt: TGTGCCAGCAGCAGAACAGGGGGCCCTGAAGCTTTCTTT
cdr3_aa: CASSRTGGPEAFF

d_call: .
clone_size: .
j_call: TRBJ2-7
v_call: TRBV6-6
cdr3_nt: TGTGCCAGCAGTGCTGGACGGCCGCCCTACGAGCAGTACTTC
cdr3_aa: CASSAGRPPYEQYF

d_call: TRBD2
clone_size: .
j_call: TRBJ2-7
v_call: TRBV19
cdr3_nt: TGTGCCAGTAGTTCACCGGGACTAGCATACGAGCAGTACTTC
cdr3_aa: CASSSPGLAYEQYF

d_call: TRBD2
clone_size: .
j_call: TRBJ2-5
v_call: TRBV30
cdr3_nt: TGTGCCTGGACCCCTAGCGGGGTAGAGACCCAGTACTTC
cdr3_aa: CAWTPSGVETQYF

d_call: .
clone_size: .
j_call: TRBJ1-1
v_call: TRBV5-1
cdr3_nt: TGCGCCAGCAGCTTGGTAGGGGGGGTAGACACTGAAGCTTTCTTT
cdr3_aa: CASSLVGGVDTEAFF

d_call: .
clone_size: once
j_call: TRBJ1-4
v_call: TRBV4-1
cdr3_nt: TGCGCCAGCAGCCCGTGGCGGGGGCAAGATGAAAAACTGTTTTTT
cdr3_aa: CASSPWRGQDEKLFF

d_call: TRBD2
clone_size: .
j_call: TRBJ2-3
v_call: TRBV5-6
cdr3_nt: TGTGCCAGCAGCTTTACAGCGGGACCTTCCACAGATACGCAGTATTTT
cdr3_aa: CASSFTAGPSTDTQYF

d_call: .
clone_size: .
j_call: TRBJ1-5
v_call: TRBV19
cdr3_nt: TGTGCCAGTAGGAGGATCTCAGGAGATCAGCCCCAGCATTTT
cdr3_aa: CASRRISGDQPQHF

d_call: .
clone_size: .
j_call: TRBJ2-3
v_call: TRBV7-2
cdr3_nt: TGTGCCAGCAGCCCAGCGGGCCTAAGGGCAGATACGCAGTATTTT
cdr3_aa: CASSPAGLRADTQYF

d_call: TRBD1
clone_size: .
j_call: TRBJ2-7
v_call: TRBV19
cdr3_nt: TGTGCCAGTAGTATAGATCTAGGGACAGGGGCCTACGAGCAGTACTTC
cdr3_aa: CASSIDLGTGAYEQYF

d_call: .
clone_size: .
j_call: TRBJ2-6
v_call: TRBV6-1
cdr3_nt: TGTGCCAGCATGCGAGGTGGGGCCAACGTCCTGACTTTC
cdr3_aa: CASMRGGANVLTF

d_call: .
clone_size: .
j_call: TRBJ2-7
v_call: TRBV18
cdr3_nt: TGTGCCAGCTCACCGGGAACCTACGAGCAGTACTTC
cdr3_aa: CASSPGTYEQYF

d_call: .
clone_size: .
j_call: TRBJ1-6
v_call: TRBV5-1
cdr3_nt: TGCGCCAGCAGCTTGGGAGGGGCGCTTAATTCACCCCTCCACTTT
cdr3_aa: CASSLGGALNSPLHF

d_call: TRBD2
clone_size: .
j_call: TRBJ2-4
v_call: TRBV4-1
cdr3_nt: TGCGTCAGCAGCCAAGATAGCGGGGTTTGGGGAAACATTCAGTACTTC
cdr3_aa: CVSSQDSGVWGNIQYF

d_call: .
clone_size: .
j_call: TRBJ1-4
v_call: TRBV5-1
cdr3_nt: TGCGCCAGCAGCTTGGCCTTAGGAGTTGGAGAAAAACTGTTTTTT
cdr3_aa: CASSLALGVGEKLFF

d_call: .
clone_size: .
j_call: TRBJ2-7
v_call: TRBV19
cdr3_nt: TGTGCCAGTAAGGTTGCATTTGACAATTACGAGCAGTACTTC
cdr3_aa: CASKVAFDNYEQYF

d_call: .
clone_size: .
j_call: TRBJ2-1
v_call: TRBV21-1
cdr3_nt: TGTGCCAGCAGCCCAGGGAAGGGCGAGCAGTTCTTC
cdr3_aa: CASSPGKGEQFF

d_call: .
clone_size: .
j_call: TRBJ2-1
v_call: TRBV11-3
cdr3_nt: TGTGCCAGCAGCCCATACGGGACTTCCTACAATGAGCAGTTCTTC
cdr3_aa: CASSPYGTSYNEQFF

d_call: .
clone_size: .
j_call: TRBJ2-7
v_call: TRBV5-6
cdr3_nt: TGTGCCAGCAGCCCCAAGGGGGTCCCCCACGAGCAGTACTTC
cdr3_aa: CASSPKGVPHEQYF

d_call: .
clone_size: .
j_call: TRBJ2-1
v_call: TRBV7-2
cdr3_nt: TGTGCCAGCAGCCTAAGATACAATGAGCAGTTCTTC
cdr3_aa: CASSLRYNEQFF

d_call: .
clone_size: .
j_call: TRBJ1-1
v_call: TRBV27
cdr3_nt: TGTGCCAGCAGTTTAAAGGGAGAGGTTAGCACTGAAGCTTTCTTT
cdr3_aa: CASSLKGEVSTEAFF

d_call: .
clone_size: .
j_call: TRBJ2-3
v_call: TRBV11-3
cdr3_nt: TGTGCCAGCAGCCTATCCACAGATACGCAGTATTTT
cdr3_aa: CASSLSTDTQYF

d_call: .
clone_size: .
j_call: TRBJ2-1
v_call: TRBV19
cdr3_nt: TGTGCCAGTAGTATAGAGGCGTGGGGAAATGAGCAGTTCTTC
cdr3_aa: CASSIEAWGNEQFF

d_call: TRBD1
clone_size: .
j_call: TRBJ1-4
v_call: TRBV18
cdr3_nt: TGTGCCAGCTCACCGGGACAGGGGGTTTACGAAAAACTGTTTTTT
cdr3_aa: CASSPGQGVYEKLFF

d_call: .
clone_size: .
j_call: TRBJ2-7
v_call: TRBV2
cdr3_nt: TGTGCCAGCAGTGACAGCTCCTACGAGCAGTACTTC
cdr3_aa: CASSDSSYEQYF